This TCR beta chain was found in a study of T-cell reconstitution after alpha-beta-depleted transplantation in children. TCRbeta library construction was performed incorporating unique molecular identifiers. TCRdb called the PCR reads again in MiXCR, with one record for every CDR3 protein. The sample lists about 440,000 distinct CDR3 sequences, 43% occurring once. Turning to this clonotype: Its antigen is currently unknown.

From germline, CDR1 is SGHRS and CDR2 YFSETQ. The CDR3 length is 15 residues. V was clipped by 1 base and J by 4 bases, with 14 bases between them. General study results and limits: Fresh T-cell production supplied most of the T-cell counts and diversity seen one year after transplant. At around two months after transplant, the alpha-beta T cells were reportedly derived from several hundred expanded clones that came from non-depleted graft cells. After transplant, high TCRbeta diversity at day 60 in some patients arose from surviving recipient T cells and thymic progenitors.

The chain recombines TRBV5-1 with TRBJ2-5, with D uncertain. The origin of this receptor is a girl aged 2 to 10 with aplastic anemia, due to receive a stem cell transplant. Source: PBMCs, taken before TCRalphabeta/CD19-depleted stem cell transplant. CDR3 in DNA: TGCGCCAGCAGCTTGATCGGGTCCCCCTTAGAGACCCAGTACTTC. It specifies CASSLIGSPLETQYF.